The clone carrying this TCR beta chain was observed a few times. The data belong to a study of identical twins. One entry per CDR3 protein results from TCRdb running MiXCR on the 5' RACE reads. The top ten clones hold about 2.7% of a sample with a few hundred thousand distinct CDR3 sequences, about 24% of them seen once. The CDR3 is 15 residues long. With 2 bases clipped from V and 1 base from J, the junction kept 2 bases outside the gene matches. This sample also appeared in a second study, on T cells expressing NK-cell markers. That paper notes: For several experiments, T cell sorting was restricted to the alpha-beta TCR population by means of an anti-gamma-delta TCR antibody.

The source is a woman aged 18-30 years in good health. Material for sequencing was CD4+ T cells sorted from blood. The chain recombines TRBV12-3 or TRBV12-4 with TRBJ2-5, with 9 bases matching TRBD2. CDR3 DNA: TGTGCCAGCAGTTTACGCGGGGGGGCCCAAGAGACCCAGTACTTC. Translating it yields CASSLRGGAQETQYF.